The clone carrying this TCR beta chain was recorded a few times. The antigen remains unidentified. RNA transcripts were the template for amplifying TCR beta CDR3 regions. With the HTBI primer set, the TCR CDR3 went through a first round of RT-PCR. TCRdb fed the multiplex PCR reads into MiXCR, producing one record per CDR3 protein. Among a few hundred thousand distinct CDR3 sequences listed, 14% to 15% were seen once. This specimen belongs to a study of T cells in Graves' hyperthyroidism and ophthalmopathy. Study results and caveats: Appearing also in blood were most of the thyroid clonotypes expanded above 0.001. Ophthalmopathy stood apart from stable hyperthyroidism in a 13 V-J model.

Trimming cost V 0 bases and J 4 bases, with 13 bases left between them. Germline-derived CDR1 and CDR2 are SGHRS and YFSETQ. The CDR3 has 15 amino acids. Stability of Graves' hyperthyroidism was defined as absent ophthalmopathy progression within 18 months. Clinical symptoms, serum thyroxine, TRAb, thyroid ultrasound and orbital computed tomography informed diagnoses. The rearrangement links TRBV5-1 to TRBJ1-2; D unclear. Sequencing input: blood. This clonotype originated in a woman aged 25 to 39 with Graves' hyperthyroidism. The CDR3 DNA reads as TGCGCCAGCAGCTTGGCCCCCCGGGTCCTCTATGGCTACACCTTC. Its protein is CASSLAPRVLYGYTF. Together with reference TRBV5-1 and TRBJ1-2, the CDR3 gives the full variable domain: KAGVTQTPRYLIKTRGQQVTLSCSPISGHRSVSWYQQTPGQGLQFLFEYFSETQRNKGNFPGRFSGRQFSNSRSEMNVSTLELGDSALYLCASSLAPRVLYGYTFGSGTRLTVV.